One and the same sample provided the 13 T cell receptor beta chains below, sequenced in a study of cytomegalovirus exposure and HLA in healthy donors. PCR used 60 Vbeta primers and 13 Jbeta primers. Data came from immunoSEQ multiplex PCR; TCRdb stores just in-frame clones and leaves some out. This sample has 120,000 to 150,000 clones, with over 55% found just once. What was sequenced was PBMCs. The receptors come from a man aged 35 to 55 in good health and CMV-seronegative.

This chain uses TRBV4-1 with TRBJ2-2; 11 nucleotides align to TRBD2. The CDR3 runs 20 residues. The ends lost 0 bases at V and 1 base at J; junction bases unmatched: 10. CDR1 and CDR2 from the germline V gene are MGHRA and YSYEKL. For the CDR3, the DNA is TGCGCCAGCAGCCAAGATCTATGGCTAGCGGGGGGTAGGAACACCGGGGAGCTGTTTTTT. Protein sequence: CASSQDLWLAGGRNTGELFF.

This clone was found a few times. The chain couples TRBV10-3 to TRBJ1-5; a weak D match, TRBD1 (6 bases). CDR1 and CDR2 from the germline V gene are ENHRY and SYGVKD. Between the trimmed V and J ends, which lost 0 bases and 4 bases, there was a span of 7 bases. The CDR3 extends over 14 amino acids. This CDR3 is CAISESQGNQPQHF. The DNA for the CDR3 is TGTGCCATCAGTGAGTCCCAGGGGAATCAGCCCCAGCATTTT.

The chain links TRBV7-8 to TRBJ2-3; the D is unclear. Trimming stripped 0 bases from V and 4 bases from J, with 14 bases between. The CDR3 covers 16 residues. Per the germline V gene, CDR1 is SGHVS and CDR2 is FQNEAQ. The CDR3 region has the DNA TGTGCCAGCAGCTTAGCGCCAGGCAGCTCACCAGATACGCAGTATTTT. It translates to CASSLAPGSSPDTQYF.

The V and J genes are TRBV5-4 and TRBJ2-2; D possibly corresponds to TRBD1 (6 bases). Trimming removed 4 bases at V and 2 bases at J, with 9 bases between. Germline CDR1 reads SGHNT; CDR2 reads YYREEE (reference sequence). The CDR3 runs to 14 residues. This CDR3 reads CASSPDSNTGELFF. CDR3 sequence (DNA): TGTGCCAGCAGCCCGGACAGCAACACCGGGGAGCTGTTTTTT.

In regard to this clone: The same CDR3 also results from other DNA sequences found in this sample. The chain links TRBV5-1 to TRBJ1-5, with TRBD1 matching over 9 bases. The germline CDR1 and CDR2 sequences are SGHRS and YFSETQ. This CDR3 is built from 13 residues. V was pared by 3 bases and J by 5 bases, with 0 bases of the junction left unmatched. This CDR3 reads CASSWDRDQPQHF. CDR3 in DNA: TGCGCCAGCAGCTGGGACAGGGATCAGCCCCAGCATTTT.

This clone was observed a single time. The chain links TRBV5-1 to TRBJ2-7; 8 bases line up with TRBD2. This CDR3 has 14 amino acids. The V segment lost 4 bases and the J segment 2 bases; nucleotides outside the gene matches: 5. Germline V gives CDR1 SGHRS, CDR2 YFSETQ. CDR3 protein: CASSVRGGPYEQYF. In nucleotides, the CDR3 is TGCGCCAGCAGCGTTCGGGGGGGGCCCTACGAGCAGTACTTC.

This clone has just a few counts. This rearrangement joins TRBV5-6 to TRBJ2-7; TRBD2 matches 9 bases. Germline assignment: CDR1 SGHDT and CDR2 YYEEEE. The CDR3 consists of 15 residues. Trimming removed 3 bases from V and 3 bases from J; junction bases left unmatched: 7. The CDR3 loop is CASSYTGTSYYEQYF. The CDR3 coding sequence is TGTGCCAGCAGCTACACCGGGACTAGCTACTACGAGCAGTACTTC.

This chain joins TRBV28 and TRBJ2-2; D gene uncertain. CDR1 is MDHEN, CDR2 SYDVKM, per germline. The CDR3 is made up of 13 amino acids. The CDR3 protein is CATDGTNTGELFF. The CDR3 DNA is TGTGCTACAGACGGAACGAACACCGGGGAGCTGTTTTTT.

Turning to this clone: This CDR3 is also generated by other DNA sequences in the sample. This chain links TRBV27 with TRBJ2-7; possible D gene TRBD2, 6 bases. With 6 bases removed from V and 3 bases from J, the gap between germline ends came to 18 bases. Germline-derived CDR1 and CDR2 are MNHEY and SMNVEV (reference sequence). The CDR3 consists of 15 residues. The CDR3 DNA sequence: TGTGCCAGCAGCCCAGAAGCCGGGGGAGGCTACGAGCAGTACTTC. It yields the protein CASSPEAGGGYEQYF.

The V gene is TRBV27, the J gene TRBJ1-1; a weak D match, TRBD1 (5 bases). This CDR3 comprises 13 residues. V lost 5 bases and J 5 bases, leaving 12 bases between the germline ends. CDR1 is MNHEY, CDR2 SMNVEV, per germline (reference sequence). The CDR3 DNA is TGTGCCAGCAGTCGACAGCCTGTAACTGAAGCTTTCTTT. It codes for CASSRQPVTEAFF.

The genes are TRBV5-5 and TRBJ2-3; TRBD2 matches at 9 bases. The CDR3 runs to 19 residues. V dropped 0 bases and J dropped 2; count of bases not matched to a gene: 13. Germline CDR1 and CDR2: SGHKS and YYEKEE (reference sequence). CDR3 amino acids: CASSLVGRGLAMDTDTQYF. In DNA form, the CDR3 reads TGTGCCAGCAGCTTGGTAGGCAGGGGACTAGCCATGGACACAGATACGCAGTATTTT.

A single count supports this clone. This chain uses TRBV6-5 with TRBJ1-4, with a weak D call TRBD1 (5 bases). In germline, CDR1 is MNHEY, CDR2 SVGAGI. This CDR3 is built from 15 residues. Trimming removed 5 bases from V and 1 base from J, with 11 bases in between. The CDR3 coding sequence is TGTGCCAGCAGTACCCCCGGGGGAACTAATGAAAAACTGTTTTTT. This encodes CASSTPGGTNEKLFF.

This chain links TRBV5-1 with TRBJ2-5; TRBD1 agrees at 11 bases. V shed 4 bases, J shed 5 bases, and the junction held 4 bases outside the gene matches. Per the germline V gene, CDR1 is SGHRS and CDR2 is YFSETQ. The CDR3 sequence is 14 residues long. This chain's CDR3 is CASSEDRGQETQYF. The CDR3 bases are TGCGCCAGCAGCGAGGACAGGGGGCAGGAGACCCAGTACTTC.